Reported below is one TCR beta chain. Its antigen is still unknown. Assay used: immunoSEQ multiplex PCR; TCRdb lists only in-frame clones, some missing. The sample carries around 80,000 clones, approximately 80% recorded once. These data come from a study of OX40 agonist ivuxolimab in advanced cancers. Study-wide context: Patients received ivuxolimab, an agonistic anti-OX40 (CD134) antibody. Allowance was made for prior anti-PD-1, anti-PD-L1 or anti-CTLA-4 therapy, and approximately 41% had some. General observations from the study: Partial responders dosed at 0.1-3.0 mg/kg displayed clonal expansion ranking among the lowest.

The source is an adult with an advanced solid tumor such as melanoma, head and neck, liver or kidney cancer. The source material was CD4+ or CD8+ T cells sorted from blood, sampled in a trial of the OX40 agonist ivuxolimab.

CDR3 sequence: CASSGWNTEAFF. CDR3 DNA: TGTGCCAGCAGCGGGTGGAACACTGAAGCTTTCTTT. The V call is TRBV28, the J call TRBJ1-1; no clear D. V shed 6 bases and J shed 1 base, with 6 bases lying between them. The germline V gene encodes CDR1 MDHEN and CDR2 SYDVKM. CDR3 length equals 12 residues.